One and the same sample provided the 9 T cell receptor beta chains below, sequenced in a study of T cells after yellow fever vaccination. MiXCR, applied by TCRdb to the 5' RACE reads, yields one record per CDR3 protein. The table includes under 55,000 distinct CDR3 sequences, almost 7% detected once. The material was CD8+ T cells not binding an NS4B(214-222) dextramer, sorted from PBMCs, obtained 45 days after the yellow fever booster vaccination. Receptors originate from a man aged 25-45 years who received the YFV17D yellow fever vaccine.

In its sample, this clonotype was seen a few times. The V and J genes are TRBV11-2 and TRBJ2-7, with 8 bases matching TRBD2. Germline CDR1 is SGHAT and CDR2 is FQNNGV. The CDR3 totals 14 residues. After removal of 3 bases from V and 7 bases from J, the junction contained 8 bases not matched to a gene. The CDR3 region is CASSFEAPGGEQYF. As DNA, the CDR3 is TGTGCCAGCAGCTTTGAAGCCCCGGGAGGGGAGCAGTACTTC.

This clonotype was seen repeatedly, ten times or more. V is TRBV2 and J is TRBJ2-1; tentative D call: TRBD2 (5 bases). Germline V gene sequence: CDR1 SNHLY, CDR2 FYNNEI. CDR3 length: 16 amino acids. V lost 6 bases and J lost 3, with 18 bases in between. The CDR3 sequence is CASSPISVLYYNEQFF. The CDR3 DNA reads TGTGCCAGCAGCCCCATTAGCGTCCTGTACTACAATGAGCAGTTCTTC. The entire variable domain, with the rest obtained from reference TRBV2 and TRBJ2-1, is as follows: EPEVTQTPSHQVTQMGQEVILRCVPISNHLYFYWYRQILGQKVEFLVSFYNNEISEKSEIFDDQFSVERPDGSNFTLKIRSTKLEDSAMYFCASSPISVLYYNEQFFGPGTRLTVL.

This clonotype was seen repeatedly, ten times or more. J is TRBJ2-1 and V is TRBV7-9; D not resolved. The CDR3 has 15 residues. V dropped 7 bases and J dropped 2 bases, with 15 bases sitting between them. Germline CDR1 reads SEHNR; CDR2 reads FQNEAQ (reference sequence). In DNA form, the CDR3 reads TGTGCCAGCACCTCAAGGCTCCCAACCTACAATGAGCAGTTCTTC. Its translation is CASTSRLPTYNEQFF.

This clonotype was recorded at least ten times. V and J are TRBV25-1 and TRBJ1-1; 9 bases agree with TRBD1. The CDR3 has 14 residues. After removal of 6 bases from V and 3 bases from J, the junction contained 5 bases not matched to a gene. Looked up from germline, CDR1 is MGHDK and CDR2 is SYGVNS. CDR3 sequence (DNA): TGTGCCAGCAGACAGGGGGCTCGGGACACTGAAGCTTTCTTT. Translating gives CASRQGARDTEAFF.

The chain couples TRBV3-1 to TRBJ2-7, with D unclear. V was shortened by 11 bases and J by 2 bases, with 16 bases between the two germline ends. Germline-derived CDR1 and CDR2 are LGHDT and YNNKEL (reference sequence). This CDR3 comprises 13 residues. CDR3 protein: CAFSRGPTYEQYF. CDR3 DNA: TGTGCCTTCAGCCGAGGCCCGACCTACGAGCAGTACTTC.

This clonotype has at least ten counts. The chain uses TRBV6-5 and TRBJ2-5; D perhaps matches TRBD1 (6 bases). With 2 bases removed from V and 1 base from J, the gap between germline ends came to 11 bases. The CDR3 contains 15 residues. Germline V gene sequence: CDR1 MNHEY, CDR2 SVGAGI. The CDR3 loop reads CASSYTQGIQETQYF. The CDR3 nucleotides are TGTGCCAGCAGTTACACACAGGGTATCCAAGAGACCCAGTACTTC.

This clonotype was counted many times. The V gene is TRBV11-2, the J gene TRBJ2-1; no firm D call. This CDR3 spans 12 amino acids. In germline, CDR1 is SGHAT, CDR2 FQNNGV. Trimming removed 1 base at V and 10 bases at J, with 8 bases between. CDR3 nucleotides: TGTGCCAGCAGCTTAGCCGCCGGCGAGCAGTTCTTC. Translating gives CASSLAAGEQFF.

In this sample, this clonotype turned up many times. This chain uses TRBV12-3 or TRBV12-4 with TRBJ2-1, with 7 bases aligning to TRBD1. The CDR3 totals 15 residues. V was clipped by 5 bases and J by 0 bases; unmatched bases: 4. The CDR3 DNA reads TGTGCCAGCAGTCTCGGGACAGACTCCTACAATGAGCAGTTCTTC. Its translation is CASSLGTDSYNEQFF.

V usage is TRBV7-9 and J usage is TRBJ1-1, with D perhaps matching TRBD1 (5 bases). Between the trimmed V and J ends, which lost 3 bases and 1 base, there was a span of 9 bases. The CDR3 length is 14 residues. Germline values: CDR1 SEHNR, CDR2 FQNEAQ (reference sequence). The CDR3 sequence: CASSFPGGNTEAFF. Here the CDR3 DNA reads TGTGCCAGCAGCTTCCCCGGGGGGAACACTGAAGCTTTCTTT.